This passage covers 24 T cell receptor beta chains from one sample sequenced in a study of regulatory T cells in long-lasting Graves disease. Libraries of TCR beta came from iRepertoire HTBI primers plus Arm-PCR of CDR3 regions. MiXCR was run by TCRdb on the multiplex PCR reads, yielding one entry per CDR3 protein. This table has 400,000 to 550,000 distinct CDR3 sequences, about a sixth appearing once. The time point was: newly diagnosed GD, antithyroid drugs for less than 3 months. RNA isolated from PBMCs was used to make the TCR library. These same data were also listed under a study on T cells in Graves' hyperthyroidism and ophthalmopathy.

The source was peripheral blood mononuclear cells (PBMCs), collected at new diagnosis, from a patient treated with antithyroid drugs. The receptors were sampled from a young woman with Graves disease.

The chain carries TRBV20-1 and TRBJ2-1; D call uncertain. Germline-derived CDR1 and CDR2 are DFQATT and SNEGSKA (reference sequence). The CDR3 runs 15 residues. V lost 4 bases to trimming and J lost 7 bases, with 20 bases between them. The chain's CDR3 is CSATFERQLENEQFF. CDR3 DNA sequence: TGCAGTGCTACCTTTGAGAGGCAGCTGGAGAATGAGCAGTTCTTC.

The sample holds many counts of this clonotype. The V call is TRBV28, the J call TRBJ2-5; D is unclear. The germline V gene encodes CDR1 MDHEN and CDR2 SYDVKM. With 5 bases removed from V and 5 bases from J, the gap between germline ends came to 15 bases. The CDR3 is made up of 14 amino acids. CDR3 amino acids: CASSTRSGRETQYF. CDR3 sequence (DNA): TGTGCCAGCAGTACACGGTCAGGCAGGGAGACCCAGTACTTC.

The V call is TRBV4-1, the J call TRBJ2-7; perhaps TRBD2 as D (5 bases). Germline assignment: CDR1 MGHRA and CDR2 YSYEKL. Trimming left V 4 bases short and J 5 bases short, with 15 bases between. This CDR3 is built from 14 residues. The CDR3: CASSLRLSPDEQYF. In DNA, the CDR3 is TGCGCCAGCAGCCTAAGACTATCTCCAGACGAGCAGTACTTC.

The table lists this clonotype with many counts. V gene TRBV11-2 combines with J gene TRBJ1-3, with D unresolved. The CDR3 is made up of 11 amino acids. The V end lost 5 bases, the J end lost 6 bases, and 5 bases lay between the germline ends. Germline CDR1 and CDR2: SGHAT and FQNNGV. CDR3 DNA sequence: TGTGCCAGCAGCAACTCAAACACCATATATTTT. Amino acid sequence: CASSNSNTIYF.

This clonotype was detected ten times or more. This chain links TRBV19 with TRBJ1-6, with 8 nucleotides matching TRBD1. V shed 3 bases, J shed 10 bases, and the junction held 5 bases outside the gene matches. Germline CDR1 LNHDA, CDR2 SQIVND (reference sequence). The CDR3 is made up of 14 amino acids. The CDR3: CASSITGGRSPLHF. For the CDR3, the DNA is TGTGCCAGTAGTATCACAGGGGGAAGATCACCCCTCCACTTT.

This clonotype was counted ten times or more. The CDR3 loop reads CASSYQGGQSYEQYF. For the CDR3, the DNA is TGTGCCAGCAGCTACCAAGGGGGACAGAGCTACGAGCAGTACTTC. The rearrangement joins TRBV28 to TRBJ2-7, with 7 bases matching TRBD1. Germline trimming cut 6 bases from V and 3 bases from J; bases unmatched to any gene: 11. Germline lookup yields CDR1 MDHEN and CDR2 SYDVKM. This CDR3 is built from 15 residues.

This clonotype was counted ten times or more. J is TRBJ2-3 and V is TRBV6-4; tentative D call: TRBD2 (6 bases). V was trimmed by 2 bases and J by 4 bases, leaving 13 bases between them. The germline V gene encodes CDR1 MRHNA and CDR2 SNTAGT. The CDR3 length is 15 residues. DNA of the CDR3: TGTGCCAGCAGTGACGACGGGAGTGAGGCAGATACGCAGTATTTT. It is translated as CASSDDGSEADTQYF.

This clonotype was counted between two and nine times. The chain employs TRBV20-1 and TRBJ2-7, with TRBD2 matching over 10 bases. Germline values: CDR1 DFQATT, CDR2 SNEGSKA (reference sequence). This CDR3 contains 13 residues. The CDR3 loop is CNERLAGTYEQYF. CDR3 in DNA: TGCAACGAGCGACTAGCGGGCACCTACGAGCAGTACTTC.

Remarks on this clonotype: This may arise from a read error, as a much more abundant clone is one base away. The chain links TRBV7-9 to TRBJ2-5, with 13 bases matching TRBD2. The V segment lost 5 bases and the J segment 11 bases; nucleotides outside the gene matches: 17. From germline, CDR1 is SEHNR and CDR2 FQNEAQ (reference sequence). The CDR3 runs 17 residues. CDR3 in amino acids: CASSPWTSGRAEDEQYF. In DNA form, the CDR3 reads TGTGCCAGCAGCCCCTGGACTAGCGGGAGAGCGGAGGATGAGCAGTACTTC.

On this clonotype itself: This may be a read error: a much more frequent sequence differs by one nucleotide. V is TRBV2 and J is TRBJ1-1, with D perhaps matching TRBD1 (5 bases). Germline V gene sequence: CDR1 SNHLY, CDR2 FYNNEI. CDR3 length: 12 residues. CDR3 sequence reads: CASEVEDTEAVF. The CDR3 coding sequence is TGTGCCAGCGAGGTCGAGGACACTGAAGCTGTCTTT.

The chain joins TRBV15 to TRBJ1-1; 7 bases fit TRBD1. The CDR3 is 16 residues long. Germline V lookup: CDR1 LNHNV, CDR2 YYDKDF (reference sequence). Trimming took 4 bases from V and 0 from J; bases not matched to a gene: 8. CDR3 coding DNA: TGTGCCACCAGCACCCGACAGGGACCCATGAACACTGAAGCTTTCTTT. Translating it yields CATSTRQGPMNTEAFF.

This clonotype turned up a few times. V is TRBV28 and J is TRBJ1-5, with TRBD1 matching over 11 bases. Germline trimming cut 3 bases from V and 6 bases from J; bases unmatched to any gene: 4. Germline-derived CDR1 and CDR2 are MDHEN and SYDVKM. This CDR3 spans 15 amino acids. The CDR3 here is CASSFRTGGTQPQHF. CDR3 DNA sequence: TGTGCCAGCAGTTTTCGGACAGGGGGCACTCAGCCCCAGCATTTT. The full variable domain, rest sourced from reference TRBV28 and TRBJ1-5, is DVKVTQSSRYLVKRTGEKVFLECVQDMDHENMFWYRQDPGLGLRLIYFSYDVKMKEKGDIPEGYSVSREKKERFSLILESASTNQTSMYLCASSFRTGGTQPQHFGDGTRLSIL.

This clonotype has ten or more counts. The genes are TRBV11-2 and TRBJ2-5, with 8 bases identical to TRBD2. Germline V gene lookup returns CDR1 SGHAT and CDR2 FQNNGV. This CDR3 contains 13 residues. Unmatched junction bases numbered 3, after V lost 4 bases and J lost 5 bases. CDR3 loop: CASSSSGGETQYF. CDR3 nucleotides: TGTGCCAGCAGCTCCTCGGGAGGGGAGACCCAGTACTTC.

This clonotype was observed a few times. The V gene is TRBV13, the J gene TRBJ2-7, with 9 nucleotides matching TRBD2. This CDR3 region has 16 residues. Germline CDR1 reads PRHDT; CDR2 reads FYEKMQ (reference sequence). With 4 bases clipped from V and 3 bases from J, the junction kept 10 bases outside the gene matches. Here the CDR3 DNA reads TGTGCCAGCAGCTCTAGGGGACTAGCTACCCGCTACGAGCAGTACTTC. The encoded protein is CASSSRGLATRYEQYF.

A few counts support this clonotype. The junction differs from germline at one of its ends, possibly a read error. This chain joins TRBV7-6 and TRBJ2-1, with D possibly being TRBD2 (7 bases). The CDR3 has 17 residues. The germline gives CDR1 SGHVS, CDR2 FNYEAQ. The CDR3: CAGSSPRGGGVDNEQFF. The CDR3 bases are TGTGCCGGCAGCTCCCCACGGGGAGGGGGAGTAGACAATGAGCAGTTCTTC.

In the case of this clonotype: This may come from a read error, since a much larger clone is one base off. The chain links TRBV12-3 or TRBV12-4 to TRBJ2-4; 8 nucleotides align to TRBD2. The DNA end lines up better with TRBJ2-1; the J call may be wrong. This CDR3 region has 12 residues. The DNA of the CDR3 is TGTGCCAGCACCCGGGGGGGGAATGGGCAGTTCTTC. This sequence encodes CASTRGGNGQFF.

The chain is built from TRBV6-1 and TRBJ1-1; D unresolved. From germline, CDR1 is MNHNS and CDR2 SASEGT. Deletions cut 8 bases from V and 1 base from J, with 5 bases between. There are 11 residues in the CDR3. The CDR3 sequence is CASHRNTEAFF. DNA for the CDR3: TGTGCCAGCCACAGGAACACTGAAGCTTTCTTT.

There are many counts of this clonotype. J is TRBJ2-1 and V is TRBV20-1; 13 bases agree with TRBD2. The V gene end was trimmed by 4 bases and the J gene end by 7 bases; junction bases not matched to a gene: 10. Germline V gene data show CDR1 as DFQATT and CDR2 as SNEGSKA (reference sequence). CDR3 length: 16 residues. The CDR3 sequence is CSAMPGLAGLGNEQFF. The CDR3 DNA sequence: TGCAGTGCTATGCCGGGACTAGCGGGGCTCGGGAATGAGCAGTTCTTC.

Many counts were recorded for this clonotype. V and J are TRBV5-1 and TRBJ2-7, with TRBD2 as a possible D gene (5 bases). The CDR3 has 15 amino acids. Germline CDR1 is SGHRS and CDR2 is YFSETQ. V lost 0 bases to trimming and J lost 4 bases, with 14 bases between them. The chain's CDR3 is CASSLGGKNDYEQYF. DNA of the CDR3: TGCGCCAGCAGCTTGGGAGGGAAGAACGATTACGAGCAGTACTTC.

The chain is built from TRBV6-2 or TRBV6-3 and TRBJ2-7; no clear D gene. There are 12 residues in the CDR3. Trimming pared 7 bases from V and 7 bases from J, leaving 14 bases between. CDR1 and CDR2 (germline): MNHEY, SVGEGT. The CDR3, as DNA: TGTGCCAGCAATATGGGGTTTGGAGAGCAGTACTTC. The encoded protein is CASNMGFGEQYF.

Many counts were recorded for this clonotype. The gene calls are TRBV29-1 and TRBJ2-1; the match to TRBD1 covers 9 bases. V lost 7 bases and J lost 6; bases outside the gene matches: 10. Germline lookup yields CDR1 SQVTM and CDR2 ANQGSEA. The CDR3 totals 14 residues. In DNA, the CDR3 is TGCAGCGGGGGGGAGGACAGGGGAACCAATGAGCAGTTCTTC. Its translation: CSGGEDRGTNEQFF.

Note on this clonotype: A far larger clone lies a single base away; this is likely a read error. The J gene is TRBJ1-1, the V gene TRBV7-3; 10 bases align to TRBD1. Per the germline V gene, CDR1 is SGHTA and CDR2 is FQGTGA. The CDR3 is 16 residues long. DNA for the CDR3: TGCGCCAGCAGCCGCCGACAGGGGGCGGCGCACACTGAAGCTTTCTTT. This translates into CASSRRQGAAHTEAFF.

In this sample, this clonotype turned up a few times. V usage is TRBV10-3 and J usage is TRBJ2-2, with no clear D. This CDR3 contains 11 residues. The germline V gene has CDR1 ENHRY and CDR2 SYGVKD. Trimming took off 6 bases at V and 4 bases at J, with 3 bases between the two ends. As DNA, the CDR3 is TGTGCCATCAGGGGCACCGGGGAGCTGTTTTTT. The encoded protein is CAIRGTGELFF.

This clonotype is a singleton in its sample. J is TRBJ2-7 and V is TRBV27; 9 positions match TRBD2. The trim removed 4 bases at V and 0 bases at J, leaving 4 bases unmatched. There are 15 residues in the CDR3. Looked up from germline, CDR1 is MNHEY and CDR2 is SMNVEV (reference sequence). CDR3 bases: TGTGCCAGCAGTTCCCCTAGCGGGGCCTCCTACGAGCAGTACTTC. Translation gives CASSSPSGASYEQYF.